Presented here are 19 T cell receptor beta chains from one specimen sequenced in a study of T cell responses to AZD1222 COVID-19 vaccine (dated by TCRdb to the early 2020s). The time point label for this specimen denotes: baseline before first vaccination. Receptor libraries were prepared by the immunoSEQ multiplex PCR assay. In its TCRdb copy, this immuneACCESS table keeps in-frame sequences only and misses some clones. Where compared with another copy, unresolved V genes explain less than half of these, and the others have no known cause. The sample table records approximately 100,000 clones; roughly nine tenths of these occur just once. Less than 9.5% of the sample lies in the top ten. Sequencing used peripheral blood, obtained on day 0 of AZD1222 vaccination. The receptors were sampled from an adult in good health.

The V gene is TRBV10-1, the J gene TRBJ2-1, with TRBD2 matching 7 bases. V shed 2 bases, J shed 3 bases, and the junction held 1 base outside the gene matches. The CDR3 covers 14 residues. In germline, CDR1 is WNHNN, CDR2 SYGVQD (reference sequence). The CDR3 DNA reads TGCGCCAGCAGTGAGGCGGGGGTCTACAATGAGCAGTTCTTC. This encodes CASSEAGVYNEQFF.

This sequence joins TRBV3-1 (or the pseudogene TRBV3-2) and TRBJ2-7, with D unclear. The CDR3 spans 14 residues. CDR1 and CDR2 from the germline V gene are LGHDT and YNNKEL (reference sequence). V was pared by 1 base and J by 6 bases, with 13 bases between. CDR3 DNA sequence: TGTGCCAGCAGCCAAGGAAGCCGGTTCCGCGAGCAGTACTTC. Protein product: CASSQGSRFREQYF.

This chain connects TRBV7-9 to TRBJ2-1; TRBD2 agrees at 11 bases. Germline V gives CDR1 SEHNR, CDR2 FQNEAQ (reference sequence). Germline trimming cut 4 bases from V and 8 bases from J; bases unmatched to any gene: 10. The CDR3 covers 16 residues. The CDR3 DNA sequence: TGTGCCAGCAGCTACGGCCGACTAGCGGGGCTTGATGAGCAGTTCTTC. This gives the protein CASSYGRLAGLDEQFF.

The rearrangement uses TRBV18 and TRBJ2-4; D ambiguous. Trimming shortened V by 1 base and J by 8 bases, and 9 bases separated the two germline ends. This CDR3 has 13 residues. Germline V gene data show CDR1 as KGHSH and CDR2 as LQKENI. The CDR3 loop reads CASSPRREDIQYF. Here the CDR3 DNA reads TGTGCCAGCTCACCACGTAGGGAAGACATTCAGTACTTC.

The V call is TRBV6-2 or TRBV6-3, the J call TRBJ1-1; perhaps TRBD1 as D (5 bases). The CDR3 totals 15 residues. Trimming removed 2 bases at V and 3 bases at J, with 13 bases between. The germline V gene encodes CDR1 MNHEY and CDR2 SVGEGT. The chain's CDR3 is CASSYIGGLDTEAFF. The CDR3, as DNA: TGTGCCAGCAGTTACATCGGGGGGTTGGACACTGAAGCTTTCTTT.

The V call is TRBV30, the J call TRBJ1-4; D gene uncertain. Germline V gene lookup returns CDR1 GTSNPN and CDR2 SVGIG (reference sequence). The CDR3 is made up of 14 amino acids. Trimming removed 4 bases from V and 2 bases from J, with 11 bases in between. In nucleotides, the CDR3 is TGTGCCTGGACCGAGCCTTACACTAATGAAAAACTGTTTTTT. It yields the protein CAWTEPYTNEKLFF.

In nucleotides, the CDR3 is TGCGCCAGCAGCTTCGCCGACGGGAACAATGAGCAGTTCTTC. Its translation: CASSFADGNNEQFF. The V gene is TRBV5-1, the J gene TRBJ2-1; weak D call: TRBD2 (5 bases). Trimming left V 2 bases short and J 5 bases short, with 11 bases between. The CDR3 spans 14 residues. Germline CDR1 reads SGHRS; CDR2 reads YFSETQ.

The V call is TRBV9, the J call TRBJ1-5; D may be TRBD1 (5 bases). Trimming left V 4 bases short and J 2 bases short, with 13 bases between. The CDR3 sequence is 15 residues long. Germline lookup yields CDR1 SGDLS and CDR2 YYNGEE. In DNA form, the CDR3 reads TGTGCCAGCAGCCAGGGCTTCGGGGGCAATCAGCCCCAGCATTTT. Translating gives CASSQGFGGNQPQHF. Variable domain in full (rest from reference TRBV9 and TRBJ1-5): DSGVTQTPKHLITATGQRVTLRCSPRSGDLSVYWYQQSLDQGLQFLIQYYNGEERAKGNILERFSAQQFPDLHSELNLSSLELGDSALYFCASSQGFGGNQPQHFGDGTRLSIL.

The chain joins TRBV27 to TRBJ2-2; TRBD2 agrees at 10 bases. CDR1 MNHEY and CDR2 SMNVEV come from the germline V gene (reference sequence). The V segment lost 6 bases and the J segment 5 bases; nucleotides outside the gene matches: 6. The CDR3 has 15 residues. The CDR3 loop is CASSPLAGDTGELFF. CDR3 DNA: TGTGCCAGCAGCCCCCTAGCGGGAGATACCGGGGAGCTGTTTTTT.

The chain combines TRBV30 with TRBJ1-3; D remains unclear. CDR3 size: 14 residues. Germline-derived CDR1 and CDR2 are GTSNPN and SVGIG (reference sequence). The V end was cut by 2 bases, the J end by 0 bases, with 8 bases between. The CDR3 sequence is CAWSTGVSGNTIYF. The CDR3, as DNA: TGTGCCTGGAGTACCGGTGTCTCTGGAAACACCATATATTTT.

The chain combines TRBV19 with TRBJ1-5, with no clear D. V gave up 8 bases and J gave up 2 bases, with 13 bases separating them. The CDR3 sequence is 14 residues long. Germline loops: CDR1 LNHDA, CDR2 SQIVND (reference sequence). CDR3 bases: TGTGCCAGTGAGTGGAGAAGGGGCAATCAGCCCCAGCATTTT. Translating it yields CASEWRRGNQPQHF.

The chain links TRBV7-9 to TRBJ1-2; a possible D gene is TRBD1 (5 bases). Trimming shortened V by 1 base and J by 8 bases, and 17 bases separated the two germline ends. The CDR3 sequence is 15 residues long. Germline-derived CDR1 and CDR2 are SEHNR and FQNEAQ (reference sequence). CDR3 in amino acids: CASSLGVQTGDGYTF. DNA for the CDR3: TGTGCCAGCAGCTTAGGGGTACAAACCGGGGACGGCTACACCTTC.

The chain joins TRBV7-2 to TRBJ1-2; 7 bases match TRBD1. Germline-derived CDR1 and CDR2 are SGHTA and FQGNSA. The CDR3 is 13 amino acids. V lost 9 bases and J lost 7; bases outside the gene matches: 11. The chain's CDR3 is CASIQGILGGYTF. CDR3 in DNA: TGTGCCAGTATACAGGGGATCCTCGGTGGCTACACCTTC.

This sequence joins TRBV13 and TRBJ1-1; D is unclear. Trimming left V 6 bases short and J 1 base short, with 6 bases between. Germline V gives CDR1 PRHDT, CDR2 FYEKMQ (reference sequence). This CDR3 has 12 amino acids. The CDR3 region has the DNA TGTGCCAGCAGTGGCTGGAACACTGAAGCTTTCTTT. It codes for CASSGWNTEAFF. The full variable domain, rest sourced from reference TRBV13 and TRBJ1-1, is AAGVIQSPRHLIKEKRETATLKCYPIPRHDTVYWYQQGPGQDPQFLISFYEKMQSDKGSIPDRFSAQQFSDYHSELNMSSLELGDSALYFCASSGWNTEAFFGQGTRLTVV.

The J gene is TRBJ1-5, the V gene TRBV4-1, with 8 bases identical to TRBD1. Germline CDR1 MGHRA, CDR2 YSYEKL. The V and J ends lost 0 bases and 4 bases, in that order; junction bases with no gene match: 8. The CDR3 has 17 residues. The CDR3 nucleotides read TGCGCCAGCAGCCAAGATCCCGGCCGACAGGGGAATCAGCCCCAGCATTTT. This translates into CASSQDPGRQGNQPQHF.

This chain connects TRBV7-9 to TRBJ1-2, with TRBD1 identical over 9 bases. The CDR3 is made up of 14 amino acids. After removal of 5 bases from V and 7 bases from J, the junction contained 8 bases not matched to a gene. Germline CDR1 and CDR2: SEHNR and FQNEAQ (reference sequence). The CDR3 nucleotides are TGTGCCAGCAGCGAGGACAGGGGAGGAGGTGGCTACACCTTC. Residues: CASSEDRGGGGYTF.

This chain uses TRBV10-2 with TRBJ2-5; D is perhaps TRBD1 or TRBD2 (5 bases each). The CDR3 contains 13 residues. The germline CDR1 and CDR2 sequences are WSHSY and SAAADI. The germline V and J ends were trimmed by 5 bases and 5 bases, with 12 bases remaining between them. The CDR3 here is CASSLGRAETQYF. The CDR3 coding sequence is TGCGCCAGCAGTTTGGGACGGGCGGAGACCCAGTACTTC.

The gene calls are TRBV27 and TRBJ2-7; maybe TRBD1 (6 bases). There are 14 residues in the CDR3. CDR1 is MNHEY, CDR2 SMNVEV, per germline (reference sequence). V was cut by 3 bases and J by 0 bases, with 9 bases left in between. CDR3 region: CASSLQGLSYEQYF. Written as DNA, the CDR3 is TGTGCCAGCAGTTTGCAGGGGCTCTCCTACGAGCAGTACTTC.

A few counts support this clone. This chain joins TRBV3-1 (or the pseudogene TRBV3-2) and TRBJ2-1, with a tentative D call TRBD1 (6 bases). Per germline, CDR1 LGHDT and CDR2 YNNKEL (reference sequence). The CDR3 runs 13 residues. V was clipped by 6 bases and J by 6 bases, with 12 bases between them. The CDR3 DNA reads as TGTGCCAGCAGTCACGACAGGTTCAATGAGCAGTTCTTC. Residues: CASSHDRFNEQFF.